This T cell receptor (beta chain) was sequenced in a study of control samples from healthy donors and cancer patients. Sequencing used immunoSEQ multiplex PCR; TCRdb keeps in-frame clones, though not all of them. The table includes roughly 80,000 clones, 70% to 90% detected once. The germline V and J ends were trimmed by 2 bases and 5 bases, with 2 bases remaining between them. Germline V gene sequence: CDR1 LNHNV, CDR2 YYDKDF (reference sequence). There are 11 residues in the CDR3. This rearrangement joins TRBV15 to TRBJ2-3; D is unresolved. Sequencing was done on a sample of blood. The source is a woman between 45 and 65 years old in good health. CDR3 coding DNA: TGTGCCACCAGCAGAAGAGATACGCAGTATTTT. This gives the protein CATSRRDTQYF.